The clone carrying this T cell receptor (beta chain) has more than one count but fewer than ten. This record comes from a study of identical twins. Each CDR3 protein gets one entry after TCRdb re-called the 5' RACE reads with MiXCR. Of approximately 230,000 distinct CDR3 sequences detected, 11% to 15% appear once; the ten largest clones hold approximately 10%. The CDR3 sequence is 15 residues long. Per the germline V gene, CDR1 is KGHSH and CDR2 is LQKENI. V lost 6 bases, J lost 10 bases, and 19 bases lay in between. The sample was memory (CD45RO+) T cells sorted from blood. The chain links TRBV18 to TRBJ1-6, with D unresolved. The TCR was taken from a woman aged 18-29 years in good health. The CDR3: CASSGPSWRRSPLHF. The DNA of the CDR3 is TGTGCCAGCTCCGGACCGAGTTGGAGGAGGTCACCCCTCCACTTT.